This T cell receptor (beta chain) comes out of a study of T cell responses to AZD1222 COVID-19 vaccine. On this clone itself: Its matching antigen is unknown.

Trimming cost V 7 bases and J 1 base, with 10 bases left between them. Germline-derived CDR1 and CDR2 are SQVTM and ANQGSEA. CDR3 length equals 12 residues. The study, taken as a whole, reports: Reportedly, close to half of spike-specific TCRs are directed against unmutated variant regions. Donors were largely white British and mainly female; clonal diversity was possibly underestimated.

Profiling relied on immunoSEQ multiplex PCR, and the TCRdb table lists in-frame clones only, not all of them. The profile covers approximately 120,000 clones, with 88% appearing a single time and about 5.6% taken by the ten largest. V is TRBV29-1 and J is TRBJ1-1, with D maybe TRBD1 (6 bases). The receptor comes from an adult in good health. The sample was peripheral blood, taken on day 0 of AZD1222 vaccination. CDR3 region: CSGGASNTEAFF. CDR3 in DNA: TGCAGCGGGGGGGCCTCGAACACTGAAGCTTTCTTT.